These 24 T cell receptor beta chains came from one sample sequenced in a study of Ad26.COV2.S vaccination and SARS-CoV-2 variants. The method was immunoSEQ multiplex PCR; TCRdb's version includes in-frame clones alone and lacks a portion of them. The profile shows some 320,000 clones, just over 85% of them singletons. Treatment defined: over 15 received Ad26.COV2.S at low or high dose, single or two shots; about five received placebo; per-sample allocation not given. It was on day 63 after the first vaccine or placebo injection that samples were taken. The sample here was peripheral blood, taken in a trial of Ad26.COV2.S vaccine versus placebo. The source is a person aged 18-65 years who received the Ad26.COV2.S COVID-19 vaccine or a placebo.

The J gene is TRBJ1-5, the V gene TRBV19; weak D call: TRBD1 (5 bases). Looked up from germline, CDR1 is LNHDA and CDR2 is SQIVND (reference sequence). V was pared by 7 bases and J by 0 bases, with 10 bases between. The CDR3 is made up of 14 amino acids. CDR3 sequence reads: CASTGEHSNQPQHF. DNA of the CDR3: TGTGCCAGTACGGGGGAACATAGCAATCAGCCCCAGCATTTT.

The chain combines TRBV3-1 (or the pseudogene TRBV3-2) with TRBJ1-1, with a possible D match to TRBD1 (6 bases). Germline values: CDR1 LGHDT, CDR2 YNNKEL (reference sequence). The CDR3 runs 14 residues. Trimming removed 6 bases at V and 3 bases at J, with 14 bases between. DNA of the CDR3: TGTGCCAGCAGTTTCAGGGGAGTCGACACTGAAGCTTTCTTT. It encodes CASSFRGVDTEAFF.

This rearrangement joins TRBV9 to TRBJ2-5, with 14 bases fitting TRBD2. The CDR3 contains 18 residues. CDR1 is SGDLS, CDR2 YYNGEE, per germline. V trimming: 3 bases; J trimming: 1 base; junction bases outside the gene matches: 8. The CDR3 sequence: CASSETGGLAGGQETQYF. The CDR3 coding sequence is TGTGCCAGCAGCGAAACGGGAGGACTAGCGGGGGGCCAAGAGACCCAGTACTTC.

This rearrangement joins TRBV29-1 to TRBJ1-1, with D perhaps matching TRBD1 (5 bases). In germline, CDR1 is SQVTM, CDR2 ANQGSEA. V was cut by 0 bases and J by 8 bases, with 10 bases left in between. The CDR3 sequence is 12 residues long. CDR3 in amino acids: CSVEEGWGEAFF. The CDR3 coding sequence is TGCAGCGTTGAAGAAGGATGGGGGGAAGCTTTCTTT.

This chain joins TRBV3-1 (or the pseudogene TRBV3-2) and TRBJ1-2; 9 bases line up with TRBD1. CDR3 length equals 15 residues. J lost 7 bases, V lost 1 base, and 7 bases had no gene match. The germline V gene has CDR1 LGHDT and CDR2 YNNKEL (reference sequence). The CDR3 DNA follows: TGTGCCAGCAGCCAAGTTTGGGACAGGGTCGGTGGCTACACCTTC. It yields the protein CASSQVWDRVGGYTF.

Comments on this clone: An end of the junction differs from the germline gene, which may be a read error. The V gene is TRBV29-1, the J gene TRBJ2-5; D possibly corresponds to TRBD1 (6 bases). Germline CDR1 reads SQVTM; CDR2 reads ANQGSEA. The CDR3 spans 11 residues. Written as DNA, the CDR3 is TGCAGCGTGGAAGGGGGAGAGACCCAGTACTTC. This sequence encodes CSVEGGETQYF.

The CDR3 spells CASSDRGYTEAFF. In DNA form, the CDR3 reads TGTGCCAGTAGTGACAGGGGTTACACTGAAGCTTTCTTT. V gene TRBV19 combines with J gene TRBJ1-1; 8 bases agree with TRBD1. The CDR3 runs to 13 residues. The germline V gene has CDR1 LNHDA and CDR2 SQIVND (reference sequence). The trim removed 5 bases at V and 3 bases at J, leaving 2 bases unmatched. Drawing the rest from reference TRBV19 and TRBJ1-1, the complete variable domain is DGGITQSPKYLFRKEGQNVTLSCEQNLNHDAMYWYRQDPGQGLRLIYYSQIVNDFQKGDIAEGYSVSREKKESFPLTVTSAQKNPTAFYLCASSDRGYTEAFFGQGTRLTVV.

Concerning this clone: The same CDR3 arises from other DNA sequences in this sample as well. V is TRBV2 and J is TRBJ2-1; D unresolved. Germline assignment: CDR1 SNHLY and CDR2 FYNNEI. The ends were cut back, 4 bases at V and 8 bases at J, with 3 bases in the middle. This CDR3 contains 10 residues. The CDR3 sequence: CASSVYEQFF. CDR3 in DNA: TGTGCCAGCAGTGTCTATGAGCAGTTCTTC.

This clone was seen more than once but under ten times. This sequence joins TRBV3-1 (or the pseudogene TRBV3-2) and TRBJ2-2; the D is unclear. CDR1 LGHDT and CDR2 YNNKEL come from the germline V gene (reference sequence). The CDR3 spans 16 residues. The V and J ends lost 1 base and 5 bases respectively, with 14 bases between them. The CDR3 loop reads CASSQASTLGTGELFF. The CDR3 nucleotides read TGTGCCAGCAGCCAAGCCTCGACATTGGGAACCGGGGAGCTGTTTTTT.

The chain is built from TRBV29-1 and TRBJ1-2; the match to TRBD1 covers 9 bases. This CDR3 spans 15 amino acids. Per germline, CDR1 SQVTM and CDR2 ANQGSEA. V dropped 3 bases and J dropped 2; count of bases not matched to a gene: 7. CDR3 sequence reads: CSVDKGQGLNYGYTF. The CDR3 DNA reads as TGCAGCGTTGATAAGGGACAGGGATTAAACTATGGCTACACCTTC.

This clone was picked up one time. The chain recombines TRBV5-1 with TRBJ2-6; D is possibly TRBD1 or TRBD2 (5 bases each). CDR1 SGHRS and CDR2 YFSETQ come from the germline V gene. This CDR3 contains 19 residues. V was trimmed by 0 bases and J by 0 bases, leaving 16 bases between them. The CDR3 DNA reads as TGCGCCAGCAGCTTGGTACCGGGGCAGGGTGGCTCTGGGGCCAACGTCCTGACTTTC. Amino acids: CASSLVPGQGGSGANVLTF.

The rearrangement uses TRBV6-5 and TRBJ2-5, with 8 nucleotides matching TRBD1. The CDR3 runs 12 residues. Germline V gives CDR1 MNHEY, CDR2 SVGAGI. Trimming at V came to 8 bases and at J to 5 bases, leaving 4 bases not matched to a gene. The CDR3 sequence: CASRTGLETQYF. CDR3 coding DNA: TGTGCCAGCCGGACAGGGTTGGAGACCCAGTACTTC.

For this clone: One end of the junction is discordant with germline, which a read error may explain. This rearrangement joins TRBV2 to TRBJ1-2, with D hard to call. The length of the CDR3 is 12 residues. Germline CDR1 SNHLY, CDR2 FYNNEI. The CDR3 protein is CASSRQPTDPAF. In DNA, the CDR3 is TGTGCCAGCAGTCGCCAACCGACGGACCCCGCCTTC.

The V and J genes are TRBV29-1 and TRBJ1-2; D might be TRBD1 (6 bases). The V gene's germline CDR1 is SQVTM and CDR2 ANQGSEA. This CDR3 spans 11 amino acids. Trimming took off 6 bases at V and 5 bases at J, with 10 bases between the two ends. CDR3 in DNA: TGCAGCGTCGCTACAGGGTATGGCTACACCTTC. Its translation is CSVATGYGYTF. The complete variable domain, with remaining parts taken from reference TRBV29-1 and TRBJ1-2, reads SAVISQKPSRDICQRGTSLTIQCQVDSQVTMMFWYRQQPGQSLTLIATANQGSEATYESGFVIDKFPISRPNLTFSTLTVSNMSPEDSSIYLCSVATGYGYTFGSGTRLTVV.

This clone appeared once. The rearrangement uses TRBV29-1 and TRBJ2-7; perhaps TRBD1 as D (7 bases). Germline values: CDR1 SQVTM, CDR2 ANQGSEA. The V end was cut by 2 bases, the J end by 7 bases, with 15 bases between. This CDR3 spans 13 amino acids. CDR3 sequence (DNA): TGCAGCGTTGAAAGACAGGGAGGTGGAGAGCAGTACTTC. This translates into CSVERQGGGEQYF.

The chain couples TRBV25-1 to TRBJ1-6; TRBD1 aligns across 10 bases. The CDR3 length is 14 residues. CDR1 and CDR2 from the germline V gene are MGHDK and SYGVNS. V lost 6 bases, J lost 9 bases, and 5 bases stayed unmatched. CDR3 in amino acids: CASRSTGGGSPLHF. The CDR3 coding sequence is TGTGCCAGCAGATCGACAGGGGGCGGTTCACCCCTCCACTTT. Looking up the rest from reference TRBV25-1 and TRBJ1-6 gives the full variable domain: EADIYQTPRYLVIGTGKKITLECSQTMGHDKMYWYQQDPGMELHLIHYSYGVNSTEKGDLSSESTVSRIRTEHFPLTLESARPSHTSQYLCASRSTGGGSPLHFGNGTRLTVT.

V is TRBV6-4 and J is TRBJ2-4; D gene uncertain. The germline V gene encodes CDR1 MRHNA and CDR2 SNTAGT. CDR3 length: 16 amino acids. V lost 0 bases, J lost 2 bases, and 11 bases lay in between. The CDR3 DNA is TGTGCCAGCAGTGACTCGCCGGGCGAGACCAAAAACATTCAGTACTTC. Translating gives CASSDSPGETKNIQYF.

The chain carries TRBV5-1 and TRBJ1-6; D possibly corresponds to TRBD1 (5 bases). This CDR3 has 16 residues. CDR1 and CDR2 (germline): SGHRS, YFSETQ. The V gene lost 0 bases and the J gene lost 5 bases, with 12 bases spanning the gap. CDR3 in amino acids: CASSLVGVGDNSPLHF. The CDR3 nucleotides are TGCGCCAGCAGCTTGGTAGGGGTGGGAGATAATTCACCCCTCCACTTT.

This clone was counted a single time. The chain employs TRBV19 and TRBJ1-1; perhaps TRBD1 as D (5 bases). This CDR3 comprises 13 residues. CDR1 is LNHDA, CDR2 SQIVND, per germline (reference sequence). V lost 3 bases, J lost 8 bases, and 13 bases lay in between. The CDR3 protein is CASSIKDTFEAFF. CDR3 nucleotide sequence: TGTGCCAGTAGTATCAAGGACACCTTCGAAGCTTTCTTT.

V is TRBV6-2 or TRBV6-3 and J is TRBJ1-2; perhaps TRBD1 as D (6 bases). The CDR3 spans 13 residues. Trimming removed 6 bases at V and 5 bases at J, with 13 bases between. Germline V gene sequence: CDR1 MNHEY, CDR2 SVGEGT. The CDR3 nucleotides are TGTGCCAGCAGCCCGTCAGGGGCATATGGCTACACCTTC. Translated: CASSPSGAYGYTF.

This clone is classed as medium-sized. V usage is TRBV6-1 and J usage is TRBJ2-3; 10 bases agree with TRBD2. The length of the CDR3 is 16 residues. Trimming took 4 bases from V and 1 from J; bases not matched to a gene: 5. Germline V CDR1 and CDR2: MNHNS, SASEGT. CDR3 in DNA: TGTGCCAGCAGTGGACGACTAGCGGGTGGCACAGATACGCAGTATTTT. Encoded protein: CASSGRLAGGTDTQYF.

The V call is TRBV5-4, the J call TRBJ1-4, with D possibly matching TRBD1 (5 bases). The CDR3 is made up of 14 amino acids. Between the trimmed V and J ends, which lost 0 bases and 6 bases, there was a span of 9 bases. Germline V lookup: CDR1 SGHNT, CDR2 YYREEE (reference sequence). The CDR3 loop reads CASSLGQRDEKLFF. CDR3 sequence (DNA): TGTGCCAGCAGCTTGGGACAGCGGGATGAAAAACTGTTTTTT.

Here the CDR3 DNA reads TGTGCCACCAGCAGACCCCCTAGTTTCGTATACGAGCAGTACTTC. Protein sequence: CATSRPPSFVYEQYF. The chain has TRBV15 and TRBJ2-7; D unresolved. The germline gives CDR1 LNHNV, CDR2 YYDKDF (reference sequence). The CDR3 spans 15 residues. Trimming removed 2 bases from V and 4 bases from J, with 15 bases in between.

The chain combines TRBV3-1 (or the pseudogene TRBV3-2) with TRBJ2-7, with D unresolved. Trimming removed 2 bases at V and 5 bases at J, with 16 bases between. The CDR3 is 15 amino acids. Germline assignment: CDR1 LGHDT and CDR2 YNNKEL (reference sequence). Here the CDR3 reads CASSQTIVSFDEQYF. The CDR3 bases are TGTGCCAGCAGCCAAACGATCGTTAGTTTCGACGAGCAGTACTTC.